These T cell receptor beta chains were read from a single sample in a study of shared clonotypes between healthy human individuals. TCRdb's copy holds only in-frame clones and misses some; the assay was immunoSEQ multiplex PCR. The table lists 400,000 to 550,000 clones, around 80% of them singletons. Sequencing was done on a sample of PBMCs. These receptors were obtained from a woman in her forties in good health. Some clones in this sample may be carry-over from other donors' samples. The CDR3 runs from the conserved cysteine through the conserved F or W. The D gene is left open where the match is weak. For some rows the clone size is stated as once, few or many, or as a class when expanded; others skip it.

d_call: TRBD2
clone_size: .
j_call: TRBJ2-3
v_call: TRBV30
cdr3_aa: CAWGKLAGSTDTQYF
cdr3_nt: TGTGCCTGGGGAAAACTAGCGGGAAGCACAGATACGCAGTATTTT

d_call: .
clone_size: .
j_call: TRBJ2-7
v_call: TRBV18
cdr3_aa: CASSPPGGTGSYEQYF
cdr3_nt: TGTGCCAGCTCACCACCGGGGGGGACAGGTTCCTACGAGCAGTACTTC

d_call: .
clone_size: few
j_call: TRBJ2-7
v_call: TRBV10-1
cdr3_aa: CASSEGEVNEQYF
cdr3_nt: TGCGCCAGCAGTGAGGGGGAAGTCAACGAGCAGTACTTC

d_call: .
clone_size: .
j_call: TRBJ2-2
v_call: TRBV5-4
cdr3_aa: CASSSVPAGELFF
cdr3_nt: TGTGCCAGCAGCTCCGTCCCGGCTGGGGAGCTGTTTTTT

d_call: .
clone_size: .
j_call: TRBJ1-1
v_call: TRBV6-6
cdr3_aa: CASSYPRTERHTEAFF
cdr3_nt: TGTGCCAGCAGTTACCCTCGGACTGAGCGTCACACTGAAGCTTTCTTT

d_call: TRBD1
clone_size: .
j_call: TRBJ2-7
v_call: TRBV6-1
cdr3_aa: CASSEPGQGFNEQYF
cdr3_nt: TGTGCCAGCAGTGAACCGGGACAGGGTTTCAACGAGCAGTACTTC

d_call: TRBD1
clone_size: few
j_call: TRBJ1-4
v_call: TRBV4-2
cdr3_aa: CASSPPQGAGTNEKLFF
cdr3_nt: TGTGCCAGCAGCCCTCCTCAGGGGGCAGGCACTAATGAAAAACTGTTTTTT

d_call: TRBD2
clone_size: .
j_call: TRBJ2-1
v_call: TRBV27
cdr3_aa: CASSLFAGRANEQFF
cdr3_nt: TGTGCCAGCAGTTTATTTGCCGGGAGGGCCAATGAGCAGTTCTTC

d_call: TRBD1
clone_size: once
j_call: TRBJ1-1
v_call: TRBV28
cdr3_aa: CASSLLTGEGFF
cdr3_nt: TGTGCCAGCAGTTTGCTGACAGGGGAGGGTTTCTTT

d_call: TRBD1
clone_size: .
j_call: TRBJ1-4
v_call: TRBV28
cdr3_aa: CASSVQGDREKLFF
cdr3_nt: TGTGCCAGCAGCGTACAGGGGGATAGAGAAAAACTGTTTTTT

d_call: .
clone_size: .
j_call: TRBJ2-2
v_call: TRBV4-2
cdr3_aa: CASSLPGFTGELFF
cdr3_nt: TGTGCCAGCAGCCTACCGGGGTTCACCGGGGAGCTGTTTTTT

d_call: .
clone_size: .
j_call: TRBJ2-7
v_call: TRBV25-1
cdr3_aa: CASRTESSYEQYF
cdr3_nt: TGTGCCAGCAGGACAGAGAGCTCCTACGAGCAGTACTTC

d_call: .
clone_size: .
j_call: TRBJ1-2
v_call: TRBV7-2
cdr3_aa: CASSSPALTGARGYTF
cdr3_nt: TGTGCCAGCAGCTCTCCCGCCCTGACTGGGGCTCGTGGCTACACCTTC

d_call: .
clone_size: few
j_call: TRBJ1-1
v_call: TRBV15
cdr3_aa: CATSRVSGTTEAFF
cdr3_nt: TGTGCCACCAGCAGAGTTTCCGGGACCACTGAAGCTTTCTTT

d_call: TRBD1
clone_size: .
j_call: TRBJ2-6
v_call: TRBV4-2
cdr3_aa: CASSQGDRSSGANVLTF
cdr3_nt: TGTGCCAGCAGCCAAGGGGACAGGTCCTCTGGGGCCAACGTCCTGACTTTC

d_call: .
clone_size: few
j_call: TRBJ2-2
v_call: TRBV19
cdr3_aa: CASRIQGTNTGELFF
cdr3_nt: TGTGCCAGTAGAATACAGGGAACGAACACCGGGGAGCTGTTTTTT

d_call: TRBD2
clone_size: .
j_call: TRBJ2-1
v_call: TRBV10-2
cdr3_aa: CASSDSGRAYEQFF
cdr3_nt: TGCGCCAGCAGTGACAGCGGGAGGGCCTATGAGCAGTTCTTC

d_call: TRBD1
clone_size: .
j_call: TRBJ2-1
v_call: TRBV29-1
cdr3_aa: CSVEGQGVGNEQFF
cdr3_nt: TGCAGCGTTGAAGGACAGGGTGTCGGCAATGAGCAGTTCTTC

d_call: TRBD2
clone_size: .
j_call: TRBJ2-1
v_call: TRBV28
cdr3_aa: CASSLRMAGGALSERPFF
cdr3_nt: TGTGCCAGCAGTTTAAGGATGGCGGGAGGTGCCCTTAGTGAGCGTCCGTTCTTC

d_call: .
clone_size: .
j_call: TRBJ2-7
v_call: TRBV6-1
cdr3_aa: CASSELYSSYEQYF
cdr3_nt: TGTGCCAGCAGTGAACTGTACTCCAGCTACGAGCAGTACTTC

d_call: TRBD2
clone_size: few
j_call: TRBJ2-2
v_call: TRBV4-1
cdr3_aa: CASSQVALAGENTVELFF
cdr3_nt: TGCGCCAGCAGCCAAGTGGCCCTCGCGGGGGAAAACACCGTGGAGCTGTTTTTT

d_call: .
clone_size: .
j_call: TRBJ1-5
v_call: TRBV28
cdr3_aa: CASSPIGDQPQHF
cdr3_nt: TGTGCCAGCAGTCCAATTGGTGATCAGCCCCAGCATTTT

d_call: TRBD2
clone_size: .
j_call: TRBJ2-5
v_call: TRBV15
cdr3_aa: CATSKGLAQETQYF
cdr3_nt: TGTGCCACCAGCAAGGGACTAGCGCAAGAGACCCAGTACTTC

d_call: TRBD1
clone_size: .
j_call: TRBJ1-5
v_call: TRBV29-1
cdr3_aa: CSVPRGARNQPQHF
cdr3_nt: TGCAGCGTCCCCAGGGGGGCGCGGAATCAGCCCCAGCATTTT

d_call: .
clone_size: .
j_call: TRBJ1-1
v_call: TRBV6-1
cdr3_aa: CASSEILGDTEAFF
cdr3_nt: TGTGCCAGCAGTGAAATCCTCGGGGACACTGAAGCTTTCTTT

d_call: TRBD1
clone_size: .
j_call: TRBJ1-2
v_call: TRBV6-5
cdr3_aa: CASSYSKVGTGASYTF
cdr3_nt: TGTGCCAGCAGTTACTCGAAGGTTGGGACAGGGGCGAGCTACACCTTC

d_call: .
clone_size: .
j_call: TRBJ2-2
v_call: TRBV4-2
cdr3_aa: CASSPGRATGELFF
cdr3_nt: TGTGCCAGCAGCCCTGGACGGGCCACCGGGGAGCTGTTTTTT

d_call: TRBD1
clone_size: .
j_call: TRBJ2-1
v_call: TRBV18
cdr3_aa: CASSPPGTGRNLEQFF
cdr3_nt: TGTGCCAGCTCACCACCGGGGACAGGGAGAAATCTTGAGCAGTTCTTC

d_call: .
clone_size: .
j_call: TRBJ2-7
v_call: TRBV27
cdr3_aa: CASSYRSSYEQYF
cdr3_nt: TGTGCCAGCAGTTACAGGAGCTCCTACGAGCAGTACTTC